The clone carrying this TCR beta chain was picked up many times. This may be a read error, as it is one base from a much larger clone. The germline V gene encodes CDR1 MDHEN and CDR2 SYDVKM. The V and J ends lost 6 bases and 8 bases respectively, with 13 bases between them. The CDR3 spans 12 residues. The TCR beta CDR3 regions underwent amplification from RNA transcripts. HTBI-primed first-round RT-PCR preceded second-round multiplex PCR. Each CDR3 protein gets one entry after TCRdb re-called the multiplex PCR reads with MiXCR. The table includes more than 1,000,000 distinct CDR3 sequences, 35% to 45% detected once. The data belong to a study of Graves' ophthalmopathy and Graves' hyperthyroidism.

What was sequenced was peripheral blood or thyroid tissue (not recorded which). This rearrangement joins TRBV28 to TRBJ1-2; no clear D. This TCR was recovered from an adult man with Graves' hyperthyroidism. The CDR3 loop reads CASSLGRYGYTF. The CDR3 nucleotides are TGTGCCAGCAGCTTAGGTAGATACGGCTACACCTTC.